This T cell receptor (beta chain) was captured in a study of cytomegalovirus exposure and HLA in healthy donors. Study-level results: The records held CMV serostatus as the only immune exposure information.

The germline CDR1 and CDR2 sequences are MNHEY and SVGAGI. J lost 8 bases, V lost 0 bases, and 6 bases had no gene match. This CDR3 has 15 residues. PCR primers comprised 60 Vbeta and 13 Jbeta primers. Only in-frame clones appear in the TCRdb table, and some are missing; sequencing was by immunoSEQ multiplex PCR. The sample shows fewer than 140,000 clones, 75% of them seen only once. In regard to this clone: Its antigen is as yet unknown.

The specimen sequenced was PBMCs. The clonotype was recovered from a middle-aged man in good health and CMV-seronegative. The chain uses TRBV6-5 and TRBJ1-2, with 10 nucleotides matching TRBD1. The CDR3 loop reads CASSYSGRQGAGYTF. CDR3 nucleotide sequence: TGTGCCAGCAGTTACTCCGGGCGACAGGGGGCGGGCTACACCTTC.